This T cell receptor beta chain was documented in a study of cytomegalovirus exposure and HLA in healthy donors. The study ran its PCR with 60 Vbeta and 13 Jbeta primers. TCRdb's table, derived via immunoSEQ multiplex PCR, lists solely in-frame clones and lacks some. The sample has about 200,000 clones; 75% to 90% are singletons. J was trimmed by 4 bases and V by 3 bases; bases with no gene match: 13. Germline CDR1 reads MNHNS; CDR2 reads SASEGT. This CDR3 is 17 amino acids long. This clonotype was sampled from a woman in her thirties in good health and CMV-seronegative. Source material: PBMCs. The rearrangement joins TRBV6-1 to TRBJ2-7; 9 bases line up with TRBD2. In nucleotides, the CDR3 is TGTGCCAGCAGTGACTGGAGGGCTAGCGGGATCCTTTACGAGCAGTACTTC. Amino acids: CASSDWRASGILYEQYF.